The source of this T cell receptor beta chain is a study of blood T cell repertoires in COVID-19. Study overall: Samples representing acute and convalescent COVID-19 were sourced from the United States, Italy and Spain.

In germline, CDR1 is WNHNN, CDR2 SYGVQD (reference sequence). The CDR3 is 15 residues long. V gave up 5 bases and J gave up 7 bases; unmatched junction bases: 8. Patients at the Seattle site were enrolled during active infection and followed longitudinally. The protocol was immunoSEQ multiplex PCR, while the TCRdb copy is restricted to in-frame clones and leaves out a portion. The profile shows fewer than 450,000 clones, about 87% of them singletons. The specimen sequenced was peripheral blood. The V gene is TRBV10-1, the J gene TRBJ1-6; 7 nucleotides line up with TRBD1. The source is a woman aged 45-59 years with COVID-19, enrolled during active disease. CDR3 loop: CASSSQGLGNSPLHF. The CDR3 DNA sequence: TGCGCCAGCAGTTCACAGGGGCTGGGGAATTCACCCCTCCACTTT.